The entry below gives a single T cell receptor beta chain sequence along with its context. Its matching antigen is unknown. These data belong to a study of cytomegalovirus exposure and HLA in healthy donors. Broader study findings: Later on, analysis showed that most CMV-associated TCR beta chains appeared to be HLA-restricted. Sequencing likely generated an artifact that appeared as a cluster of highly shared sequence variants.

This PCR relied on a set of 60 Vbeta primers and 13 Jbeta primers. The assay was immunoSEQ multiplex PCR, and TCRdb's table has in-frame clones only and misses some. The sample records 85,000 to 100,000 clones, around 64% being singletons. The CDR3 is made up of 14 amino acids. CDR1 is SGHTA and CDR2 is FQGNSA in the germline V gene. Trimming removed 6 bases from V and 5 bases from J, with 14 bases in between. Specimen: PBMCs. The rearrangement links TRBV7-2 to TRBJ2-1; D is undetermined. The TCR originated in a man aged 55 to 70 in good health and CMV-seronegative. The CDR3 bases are TGTGCCAGCAGACCCTTCGGAGTCAACAATGAGCAGTTCTTC. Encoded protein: CASRPFGVNNEQFF.